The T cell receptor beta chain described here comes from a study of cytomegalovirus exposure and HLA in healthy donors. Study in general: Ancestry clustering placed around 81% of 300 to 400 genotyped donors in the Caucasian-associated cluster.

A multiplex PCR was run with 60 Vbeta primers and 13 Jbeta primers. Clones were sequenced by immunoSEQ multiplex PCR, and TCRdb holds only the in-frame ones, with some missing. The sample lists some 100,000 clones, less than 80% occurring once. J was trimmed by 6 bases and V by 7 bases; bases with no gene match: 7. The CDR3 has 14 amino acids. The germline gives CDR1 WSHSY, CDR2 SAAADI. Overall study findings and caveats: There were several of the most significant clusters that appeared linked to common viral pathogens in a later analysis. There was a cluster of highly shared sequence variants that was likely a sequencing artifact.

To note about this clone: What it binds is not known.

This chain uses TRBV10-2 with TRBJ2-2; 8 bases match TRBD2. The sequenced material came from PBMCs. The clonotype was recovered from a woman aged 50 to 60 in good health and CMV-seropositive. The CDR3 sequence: CASTLSGAAGELFF. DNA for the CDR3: TGCGCCAGCACCCTTAGCGGGGCGGCCGGGGAGCTGTTTTTT.